Sequencing of this T cell receptor beta chain was carried out in a study of cytomegalovirus exposure and HLA in healthy donors. CDR1 LNHDA and CDR2 SQIVND come from the germline V gene (reference sequence). The CDR3 has 15 residues. With V trimmed by 6 bases and J by 2 bases, 10 bases remained unmatched. PCR amplification relied on 60 Vbeta primers (plus 13 Jbeta primers). Clones were read by immunoSEQ multiplex PCR, and TCRdb kept only the in-frame ones, dropping some. The table has roughly 220,000 clones, more than 65% seen once. As for this clone: Antigen unknown.

Study-wide results and caveats: Near-uniform donor sequencing depth was presumed by presence/absence analyses. Certain indistinguishable V segments, among them TRBV6-2 and TRBV6-3, were excluded. The authors listed roughly 150 TCR beta chains as cytomegalovirus-associated. Data from an earlier analysis indicated that most TCR beta V segments were productive either about 87% or about 30% of the time.

Material for sequencing was PBMCs. This chain links TRBV19 with TRBJ2-7; 7 nucleotides match TRBD1. The receptor was isolated from a woman aged 25 to 39 in good health and CMV-seronegative. CDR3 nucleotide sequence: TGTGCCAGTAGCCCTCGGACAGGCCTAACCTACGAGCAGTACTTC. As protein: CASSPRTGLTYEQYF.